These T cell receptor beta chains were read from a single sample in a study of T cells in Graves' hyperthyroidism and ophthalmopathy. TCRdb recomputed calls from the multiplex PCR reads with MiXCR, one row per CDR3 protein. The sample holds roughly 380,000 distinct CDR3 sequences; 15% to 20% are singletons and the top ten take 3.7%. Sequenced material: blood. All receptors come from a woman aged 18-35 years with Graves' hyperthyroidism. CDR3s include the opening cysteine and the closing phenylalanine or tryptophan. D genes are given only for firm matches. Where a row states a size, it is once, few, many or the class of an expanded clone; other rows omit it.

v_gene	j_gene	len	d_gene	abundance	CDR3nt	CDR3aa
TRBV5-6	TRBJ2-5	14	.	many	TGTGCCAGCAGCTTGTGGGGGTCCTTCGAGACCCAGTACTTC	CASSLWGSFETQYF
TRBV12-3/TRBV12-4	TRBJ1-1	12	TRBD1	once	TGTGCCAGCAGTTTTCAGGGGGCGGGAGCTTTCTTT	CASSFQGAGAFF
TRBV6-1	TRBJ2-7	13	.	many	TGTGCCAGCAGACAAACATCAGACTACGAGCAGTACTTC	CASRQTSDYEQYF
TRBV6-2/TRBV6-3	TRBJ2-5	17	TRBD1	.	TGTGCCAGCAGTGAGCGGATCTATGGGACAGAACAAGAGACCCAGTACTTC	CASSERIYGTEQETQYF
TRBV20-1	TRBJ2-7	14	TRBD1	.	TGCAGTGCTGGGGACAGGGGGGAGTCCTACGAGCAGTACTTC	CSAGDRGESYEQYF
TRBV5-6	TRBJ1-2	15	.	few	TGTGCCAGCAGCTTTGTCGGGGGCGAGGGTCATGGCTACACCTTC	CASSFVGGEGHGYTF
TRBV24-1	TRBJ1-5	13	.	.	TGTGCCACCAGTGACCAAACAGATCAGCCCCAGCATTTT	CATSDQTDQPQHF
TRBV5-5	TRBJ1-2	15	TRBD1	many	TGTGCCAGCAGCGGGGGGGACAGGGACGACTATGGCTACACCTTC	CASSGGDRDDYGYTF
TRBV19	TRBJ2-7	15	.	.	TGTGCCAGTAGTATAGCGGCAGGGGCGCCCTACGAGCAGTACTTC	CASSIAAGAPYEQYF
TRBV9	TRBJ1-5	15	.	few	TGTGCCAGCAGCGCGGGCCCCGATAGCAATCAGCCCCAGCATTTT	CASSAGPDSNQPQHF
TRBV5-1	TRBJ1-1	14	.	many	TGCGCCAGCAGCTTGGTAAGGGAATCCACTGAAGCTTTCTTT	CASSLVRESTEAFF
TRBV20-1	TRBJ2-1	13	TRBD2	many	TGCAGTGCTGGGACTAGCGGGGGGGTTGAGCAGTTCTTC	CSAGTSGGVEQFF
TRBV24-1	TRBJ1-2	16	TRBD1	.	TGTGCCACCAGTGATGCAGATCACAGGGGGAACTATGGCTACACCTTC	CATSDADHRGNYGYTF
TRBV20-1	TRBJ2-3	16	TRBD2	few	TGCAGTGCTAGAGATCATCAGCGGGGGGGCCAAGATACGCAGTATTTT	CSARDHQRGGQDTQYF
TRBV12-3/TRBV12-4	TRBJ1-1	12	.	many	TGTGCCAGCAGCAGGCCCAGCACTGAAGCTTTCTTT	CASSRPSTEAFF
TRBV4-1	TRBJ1-1	16	.	few	TGCGCCAGCAGCCAGGAATCGGCCCCCCTGAACACTGAAGCTTTCTTT	CASSQESAPLNTEAFF
TRBV2	TRBJ1-1	15	.	many	TGTGCCAGCAGTGAAGCGCTTCGGGGGGCACTTTCAGCTTTCTTT	CASSEALRGALSAFF
TRBV6-1	TRBJ1-1	14	TRBD1	many	TGTGCCAGCAGTACAGGGGTATGGGACACTGAAGCTTTCTTT	CASSTGVWDTEAFF